A single T cell receptor (beta chain) is shown here with its context. CDR1 LNHNV and CDR2 YYDKDF come from the germline V gene (reference sequence). The CDR3 length is 18 residues. These data originate in a study of T cells expressing NK-cell markers. TCRdb reprocessed the 5' RACE reads, keeping one entry per CDR3 protein, no DNA. This table holds approximately 550,000 distinct CDR3 sequences. This clonotype was obtained from a man younger than 30 in good health. The chain is built from TRBV15 and TRBJ2-5; TCRdb lists TRBD2, though no DNA is available to test this call. Source material: blood T cells: a sorted CD56 or NKG2C T cell subset, CD4+ or CD8+ T cells, or bulk PBMC T cells (not recorded which). CDR3 in amino acids: CATSRDNGVAGDLETQYF.